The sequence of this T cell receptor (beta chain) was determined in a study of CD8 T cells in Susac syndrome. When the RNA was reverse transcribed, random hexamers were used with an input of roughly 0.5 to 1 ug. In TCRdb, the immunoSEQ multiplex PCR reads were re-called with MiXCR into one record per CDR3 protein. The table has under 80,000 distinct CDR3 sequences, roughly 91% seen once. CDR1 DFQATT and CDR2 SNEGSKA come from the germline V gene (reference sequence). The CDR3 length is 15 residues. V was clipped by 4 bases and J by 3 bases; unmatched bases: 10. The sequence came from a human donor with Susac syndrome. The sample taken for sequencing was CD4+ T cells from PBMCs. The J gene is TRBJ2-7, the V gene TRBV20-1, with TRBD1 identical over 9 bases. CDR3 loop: CSATRPGTGHYEQYF. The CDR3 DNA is TGCAGTGCTACCCGTCCCGGGACAGGGCACTACGAGCAGTACTTC.